This T cell receptor beta chain was obtained from a study of T-cell reconstitution after alpha-beta-depleted transplantation in children. V dropped 0 bases and J dropped 4 bases, with 10 bases sitting between them. Germline CDR1 SGHAT, CDR2 FQNNGV. This CDR3 is built from 14 residues. With regard to this clonotype: Its antigen is currently unknown.

Findings and caveats of the study: Reportedly, roughly two months post-transplant, alpha-beta T cells arose from several hundred expanded graft clones. Day-60 TCRbeta diversity that was high in some patients was derived from surviving recipient T cells and thymic progenitors. Among T cells one year after transplant, newly produced cells accounted for most counts and diversity.

TCRbeta library preparation incorporated unique molecular identifiers. TCRdb processed the PCR reads anew with MiXCR; each CDR3 protein has one entry. The sample shows approximately 980,000 distinct CDR3 sequences, roughly 31% of them seen only once. The chain links TRBV11-2 to TRBJ2-7; no clear D gene. The specimen comprised PBMCs, mostly from graft donor cells, sampled 360 days after TCRalphabeta/CD19-depleted stem cell transplant. This clonotype originated in a boy under two years old who had a stem cell transplant for SCID, so the T cells may come from the graft donor. In DNA, the CDR3 is TGTGCCAGCAGCTTAGATGTAGTTAGGTACGAGCAGTACTTC. It encodes CASSLDVVRYEQYF.